This T cell receptor (beta chain) is drawn from a study of cytomegalovirus exposure and HLA in healthy donors. On the study more broadly: Of all 360 or so donors who were genotyped, roughly 81% belonged to the Caucasian-associated ancestry cluster. Points from the study as a whole: Being productive about 87% or about 30% of the time was typical of most TCR beta V segments in an earlier analysis. In presence/absence analyses, roughly uniform sequencing depth across donors was assumed. Most sequenced TCRs were rare (though some public TCRs occurred in many donors).

The PCR had 60 Vbeta and 13 Jbeta primers. The repertoire was sequenced with immunoSEQ multiplex PCR; TCRdb's copy has only in-frame clones and lacks some. Of roughly 100,000 clones listed, approximately 83% are singletons. This clone has only a few counts. Its antigen is as yet unknown. This clonotype was obtained from a man between 18 and 29 years old in good health and CMV-seronegative. Sequenced sample: PBMCs.

The CDR3: CASSYERAGYGYTF. The CDR3 DNA reads TGTGCCAGCAGTTATGAGAGGGCAGGCTATGGCTACACCTTC. This sequence joins TRBV6-5 and TRBJ1-2, with D unresolved. The CDR3 is 14 amino acids. V was pared by 3 bases and J by 4 bases, with 12 bases between. Per the germline V gene, CDR1 is MNHEY and CDR2 is SVGAGI.